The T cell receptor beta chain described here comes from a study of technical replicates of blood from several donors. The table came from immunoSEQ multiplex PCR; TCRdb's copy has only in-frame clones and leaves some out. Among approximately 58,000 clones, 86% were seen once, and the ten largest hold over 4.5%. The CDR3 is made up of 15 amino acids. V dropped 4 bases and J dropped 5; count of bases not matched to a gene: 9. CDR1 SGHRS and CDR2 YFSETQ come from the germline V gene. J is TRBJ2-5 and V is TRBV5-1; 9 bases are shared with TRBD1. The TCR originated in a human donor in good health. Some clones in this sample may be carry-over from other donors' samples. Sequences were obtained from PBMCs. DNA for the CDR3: TGCGCCAGCAGCCCTACAGGGGGCGCGAGGGAGACCCAGTACTTC. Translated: CASSPTGGARETQYF.